The 15 T cell receptor beta chains below come from one sample, sequenced in a study of T cells after somatic rescue of genetic block. Clones were sequenced by immunoSEQ multiplex PCR, and TCRdb holds only the in-frame ones, with some missing. The sample records under 150,000 clones, about 90% being singletons. Source material: peripheral blood mononuclear cells (PBMCs). The source is a woman under 30.

Concerning this clone itself: A read error may account for a junction end that differs from germline. The J gene is TRBJ1-2, the V gene TRBV11-3; D might be TRBD1 (5 bases). Germline loops: CDR1 SGHNT, CDR2 YENEEA. CDR3 length: 13 amino acids. The CDR3 is CASSSREDYDYTF. The DNA for the CDR3 is TGTGCCAGCAGCTCCAGGGAAGACTATGACTACACCTTC.

This chain links TRBV27 with TRBJ2-7; D perhaps matches TRBD2 (7 bases). There are 15 residues in the CDR3. The ends were cut back, 6 bases at V and 4 bases at J, with 19 bases in the middle. Germline V gene data show CDR1 as MNHEY and CDR2 as SMNVEV (reference sequence). CDR3 region: CASSPTGLGGYEQYF. The CDR3 nucleotides are TGTGCCAGCAGCCCGACCGGACTAGGGGGTTACGAGCAGTACTTC.

This chain links TRBV5-4 with TRBJ2-2, with 7 bases identical to TRBD2. The CDR3 extends over 17 amino acids. The germline V gene encodes CDR1 SGHNT and CDR2 YYREEE (reference sequence). V shed 5 bases and J 6 bases; nucleotides not matched to a gene: 16. CDR3 protein: CASSQNSLQTSAGELFF. The CDR3 DNA sequence: TGTGCCAGCAGTCAAAACTCCCTTCAAACTAGCGCCGGGGAGCTGTTTTTT.

This chain links TRBV20-1 with TRBJ1-5; no definite D call. Germline assignment: CDR1 DFQATT and CDR2 SNEGSKA (reference sequence). The CDR3 is made up of 11 amino acids. V lost 3 bases and J 2 bases, leaving 2 bases between the germline ends. CDR3 coding DNA: TGCAGTGCTAGCGGCAATCAGCCCCAGCATTTT. Translated, it gives CSASGNQPQHF.

The chain couples TRBV19 to TRBJ1-6, with D perhaps TRBD1 (6 bases). V was shortened by 5 bases and J by 4 bases, with 12 bases between the two germline ends. The germline gives CDR1 LNHDA, CDR2 SQIVND (reference sequence). This CDR3 spans 15 amino acids. The CDR3, as DNA: TGTGCCAGTAGTCCCTCGGGACAATATAATTCACCCCTCCACTTT. Amino acids: CASSPSGQYNSPLHF. Variable domain in full (rest from reference TRBV19 and TRBJ1-6): DGGITQSPKYLFRKEGQNVTLSCEQNLNHDAMYWYRQDPGQGLRLIYYSQIVNDFQKGDIAEGYSVSREKKESFPLTVTSAQKNPTAFYLCASSPSGQYNSPLHFGNGTRLTVT.

This clone was counted once. The CDR3 DNA sequence: TGCAGTGCTAGGTTAAGAGATACGCAGTATTTT. Protein sequence: CSARLRDTQYF. This chain joins TRBV20-1 and TRBJ2-3, with D uncertain. Germline V gene sequence: CDR1 DFQATT, CDR2 SNEGSKA (reference sequence). V lost 3 bases and J lost 5, with 6 bases in between. The CDR3 has 11 amino acids.

J is TRBJ1-1 and V is TRBV6-5; 8 bases map to TRBD1. The CDR3 is 12 residues long. J was trimmed by 6 bases and V by 5 bases; bases with no gene match: 2. The germline CDR1 and CDR2 sequences are MNHEY and SVGAGI. DNA for the CDR3: TGTGCCAGCAGTACAGGGGGGGCTGAAGCTTTCTTT. This gives the protein CASSTGGAEAFF.

V gene TRBV10-3 combines with J gene TRBJ1-5, with D perhaps TRBD1 (5 bases). V lost 2 bases and J lost 3, with 8 bases in between. In germline, CDR1 is ENHRY, CDR2 SYGVKD. The CDR3 has 14 residues. Here the CDR3 reads CAISEGGFNQPQHF. For the CDR3, the DNA is TGTGCCATCAGTGAGGGGGGGTTCAATCAGCCCCAGCATTTT.

The rearrangement links TRBV11-1 to TRBJ2-7, with 12 bases aligning to TRBD1. After removal of 5 bases from V and 2 bases from J, the junction contained 10 bases not matched to a gene. The CDR3 totals 17 residues. The germline CDR1 and CDR2 sequences are SGHAT and FQDESV (reference sequence). In nucleotides, the CDR3 is TGTGCCAGCAGCGACGTTACCGGGACAGGGGGCACCTACGAGCAGTACTTC. Its protein product is CASSDVTGTGGTYEQYF. The full variable domain, its missing parts supplied by reference TRBV11-1 and TRBJ2-7, is EAEVAQSPRYKITEKSQAVAFWCDPISGHATLYWYRQILGQGPELLVQFQDESVVDDSQLPKDRFSAERLKGVDSTLKIQPAELGDSAMYLCASSDVTGTGGTYEQYFGPGTRLTVT.

The chain links TRBV4-3 to TRBJ1-5; D gene uncertain. CDR1 and CDR2 from the germline V gene are LGHNA and YSLEER. This CDR3 comprises 16 residues. Trimming shortened V by 0 bases and J by 7 bases, and 16 bases separated the two germline ends. The CDR3 protein is CASSQDPQRQDQPQHF. CDR3 DNA: TGCGCCAGCAGCCAAGATCCCCAGCGGCAAGACCAGCCCCAGCATTTT.

This clone has only one observation. The rearrangement uses TRBV2 and TRBJ1-1; 7 nucleotides match TRBD1. Trimming at V came to 2 bases and at J to 4 bases, leaving 4 bases not matched to a gene. The length of the CDR3 is 14 residues. Germline CDR1 is SNHLY and CDR2 is FYNNEI. Written as DNA, the CDR3 is TGTGCCAGCAGTGAAAGGACAGGTGGCACTGAAGCTTTCTTT. Its translation is CASSERTGGTEAFF. Full variable domain (outside the CDR3, taken from reference TRBV2 and TRBJ1-1): EPEVTQTPSHQVTQMGQEVILRCVPISNHLYFYWYRQILGQKVEFLVSFYNNEISEKSEIFDDQFSVERPDGSNFTLKIRSTKLEDSAMYFCASSERTGGTEAFFGQGTRLTVV.

The chain carries TRBV10-2 and TRBJ2-3; D gene uncertain. Trimming pared 8 bases from V and 5 bases from J, leaving 8 bases between. This CDR3 comprises 11 residues. The germline gives CDR1 WSHSY, CDR2 SAAADI. CDR3 sequence (DNA): TGCGCCAGCGGCGCCAGAGATACGCAGTATTTT. It yields the protein CASGARDTQYF.

This clone was picked up a small number of times. The CDR3 region has the DNA TGTGCCAGCAGCCCCATTAACGTCGCGGGATACACTGAAGCTTTCTTT. It is translated as CASSPINVAGYTEAFF. The chain has TRBV5-6 and TRBJ1-1, with D unclear. The CDR3 is 16 residues long. Deletions cut 4 bases from V and 3 bases from J, with 19 bases between. From germline, CDR1 is SGHDT and CDR2 YYEEEE.

Comments on this clone: The junction and the germline gene differ at one end; a read error may be behind it. In DNA form, the CDR3 reads TGTGCCTGGGAAATCCCTGGAAACACCATAAATTTT. Encoded protein: CAWEIPGNTINF. The chain is built from TRBV30 and TRBJ1-3; D is ambiguous. Germline V gene sequence: CDR1 GTSNPN, CDR2 SVGIG (reference sequence). The CDR3 covers 12 residues.

The CDR3 DNA is TGCGCCAGCAGCCAAGAGGGGGGGGCTGATACGCAGTATTTT. Translating gives CASSQEGGADTQYF. This rearrangement joins TRBV4-3 to TRBJ2-3, with D possibly matching TRBD2 (7 bases). Per the germline V gene, CDR1 is LGHNA and CDR2 is YSLEER. This CDR3 region has 14 residues. V dropped 0 bases and J dropped 6 bases, with 10 bases sitting between them.